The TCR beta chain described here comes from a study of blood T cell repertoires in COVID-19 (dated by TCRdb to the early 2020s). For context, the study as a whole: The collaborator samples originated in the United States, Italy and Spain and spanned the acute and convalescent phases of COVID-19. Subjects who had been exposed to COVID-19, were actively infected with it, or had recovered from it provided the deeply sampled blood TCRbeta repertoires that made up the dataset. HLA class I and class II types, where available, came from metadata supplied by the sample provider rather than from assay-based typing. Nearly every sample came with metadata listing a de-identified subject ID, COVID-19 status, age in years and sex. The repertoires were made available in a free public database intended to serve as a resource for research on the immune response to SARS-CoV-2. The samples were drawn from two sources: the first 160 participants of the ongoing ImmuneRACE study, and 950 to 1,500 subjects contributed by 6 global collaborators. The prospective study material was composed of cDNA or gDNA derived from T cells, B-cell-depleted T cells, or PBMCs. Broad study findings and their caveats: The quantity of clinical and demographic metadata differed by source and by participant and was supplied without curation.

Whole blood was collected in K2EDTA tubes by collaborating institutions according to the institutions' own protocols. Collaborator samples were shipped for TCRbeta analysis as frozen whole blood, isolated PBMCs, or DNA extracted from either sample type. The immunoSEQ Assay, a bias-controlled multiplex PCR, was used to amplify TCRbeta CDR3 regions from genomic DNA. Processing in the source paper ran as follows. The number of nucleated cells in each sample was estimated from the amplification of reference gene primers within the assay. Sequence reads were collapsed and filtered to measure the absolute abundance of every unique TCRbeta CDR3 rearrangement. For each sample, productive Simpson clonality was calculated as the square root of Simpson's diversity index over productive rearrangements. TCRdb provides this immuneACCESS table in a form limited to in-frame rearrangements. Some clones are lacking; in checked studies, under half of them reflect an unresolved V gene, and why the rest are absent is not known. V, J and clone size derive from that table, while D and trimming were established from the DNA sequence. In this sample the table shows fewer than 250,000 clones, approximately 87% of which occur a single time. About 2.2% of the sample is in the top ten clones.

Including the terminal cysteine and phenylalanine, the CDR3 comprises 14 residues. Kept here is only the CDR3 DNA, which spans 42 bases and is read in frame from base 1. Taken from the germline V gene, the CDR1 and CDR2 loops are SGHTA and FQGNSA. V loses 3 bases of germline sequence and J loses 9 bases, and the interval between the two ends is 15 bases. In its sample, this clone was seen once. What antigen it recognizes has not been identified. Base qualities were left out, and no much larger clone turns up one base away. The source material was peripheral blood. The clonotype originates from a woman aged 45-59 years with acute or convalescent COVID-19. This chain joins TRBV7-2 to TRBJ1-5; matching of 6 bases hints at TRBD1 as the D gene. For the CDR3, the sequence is CASSLDSVDRPQHF. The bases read TGTGCCAGCAGCTTGGACAGTGTAGATCGGCCCCAGCATTTT.